The T cell receptor beta chain described here comes from a study of control samples from healthy donors and cancer patients. Some clones are missing from TCRdb's copy, which holds only in-frame ones; the method was immunoSEQ multiplex PCR. The data contain approximately 150,000 clones, around 94% of them singletons. The CDR3 has 14 residues. CDR1 and CDR2 from the germline V gene are SGHTA and FQGNSA. Germline trimming cut 1 base from V and 6 bases from J; bases unmatched to any gene: 4. This clone was seen a single time. Sequenced material: PBMCs. This TCR was recovered from a man aged 60-69 years with colorectal cancer. V usage is TRBV7-2 and J usage is TRBJ1-2, with 8 bases fitting TRBD1. The DNA of the CDR3 is TGTGCCAGCAGCTTAGGGCAGGGGGCGAATGGCTACACCTTC. This sequence encodes CASSLGQGANGYTF.